The clone carrying this T cell receptor beta chain was seen only a few times. Its target is not known. TCRdb independently ran MiXCR on the reads; one entry per CDR3 protein. Of some 940,000 distinct CDR3 sequences detected, roughly 30% appear once; the ten largest clones hold roughly an eighth. V lost 6 bases, J lost 7 bases, and 4 bases stayed unmatched. The CDR3 is made up of 13 amino acids. Germline V gene sequence: CDR1 MNHEY, CDR2 SVGAGI. This sample was taken from a study of T cell repertoires in cytomegalovirus infection. About the research overall: Matching HLA type, along with CMV infection, was indicated by public TCR beta signatures.

General study results and limits: Summed frequency of shared TCR beta families picked out CMV carriers who also had the relevant HLA.

The sequence was obtained from a human donor in good health (CMV status not recorded). Some clones in this sample may be carry-over from other donors' samples. The sample in question was cultured CD8+ T cells from PBMCs, obtained from culture after CMV antigen stimulation. V is TRBV6-5 and J is TRBJ2-2; 8 bases line up with TRBD1. The CDR3 protein is CASSRGLGGELFF. Written as DNA, the CDR3 is TGTGCCAGCAGCAGGGGGCTCGGCGGGGAGCTGTTTTTT.